The TCR beta chain described here comes from a study of chemoradiotherapy in HPV16-positive cancers. At the level of the study: Candidate HPV-specific clones and shared TCR motifs came from two HPV16-positive patients. Overall study results and limits: Only two HPV16-positive patients supplied the functional HPV-specificity definition. Non-HPV-specific T cells did not expand in tumors during treatment, whereas candidate HPV-specific clones and E7-related motifs did.

About this clone: Its antigen is undetermined.

Losses at the gene ends were 2 bases for V and 3 bases for J; bases not matched to a gene: 6. Germline-derived CDR1 and CDR2 are SGDLS and YYNGEE. The CDR3 is 15 residues long. Over chemoradiotherapy, repertoires were sampled more than once. Measured with immunoSEQ multiplex PCR; TCRdb has only the in-frame clones, and not every one. The sample consists of about 12,000 clones, more than 70% of them appearing once. The chain couples TRBV9 to TRBJ1-2; TRBD1 matches 8 bases. The specimen was taken from a patient who underwent chemoradiotherapy. The sequence derives from a human donor with HPV-associated anogenital cancer. The CDR3 DNA reads TGTGCCAGCAGCGTCGACTCACAGGGGGACTATGGCTACACCTTC. Protein: CASSVDSQGDYGYTF.